This TCR beta chain came from a study of blood T cell repertoires in COVID-19. Study-wide background: Italy, Spain and the United States were the sources of the convalescent and acute COVID-19 samples. The cDNA or gDNA used as material had been derived from T cells, B-cell-depleted T cells, or PBMCs.

The CDR3 is made up of 13 amino acids. Trimming stripped 6 bases from V and 2 bases from J, with 10 bases between. Note on this clone: Other nucleotide sequences from this sample produce the same CDR3.

Original handling: Amplification with reference gene primers provided the estimates of nucleated cell counts. Produced via immunoSEQ multiplex PCR; TCRdb's table is partial and in-frame only. The DNA was the basis for D and trimming; V, J and clone size are from that table. Of around 120,000 clones in the sample, under 80% are singletons; the top ten hold about 2.3%. The clonotype was recovered from a man aged 65 to 85 with acute or convalescent COVID-19. Sequencing input: peripheral blood. This sequence joins TRBV12-3 or TRBV12-4 and TRBJ2-5, with D perhaps TRBD2 (6 bases). The CDR3 bases are TGTGCCAGCAGCCGGGACTTTCAAGAGACCCAGTACTTC. Translation: CASSRDFQETQYF.